The 11 T cell receptor beta chains below all came from one sample that was sequenced in a study of CD8+ T cells in alopecia areata. Investigators isolated RNA and reverse transcribed it into cDNA to act as the sequencing template. Profiling relied on immunoSEQ multiplex PCR, and the TCRdb table lists in-frame clones only, not all of them. The sample shows 200,000 to 250,000 clones, 64% of them seen only once. Treatment specified: oral pan-JAK inhibitor, 5-10 mg twice daily. Sequencing used CD4+ T cells sorted from blood, obtained at week 4, from a patient treated with tofacitinib. These receptors were collected from a human donor with alopecia areata.

A single count supports this clone. The rearrangement uses TRBV9 and TRBJ2-3, with 7 bases identical to TRBD1. Germline lookup yields CDR1 SGDLS and CDR2 YYNGEE. J gave up 2 bases and V 0 bases, and 3 bases lay outside the gene matches. The CDR3 spans 15 residues. This CDR3 is CASSVEGGHTDTQYF. CDR3 bases: TGTGCCAGCAGCGTAGAAGGGGGCCACACAGATACGCAGTATTTT.

The chain is built from TRBV29-1 and TRBJ2-4; 7 bases align to TRBD2. The CDR3 extends over 12 amino acids. The germline V gene has CDR1 SQVTM and CDR2 ANQGSEA. The V segment lost 3 bases and the J segment 5 bases; nucleotides outside the gene matches: 1. The DNA of the CDR3 is TGCAGCGTTGATCTAGCGGAAAACATTCAGTACTTC. The encoded protein is CSVDLAENIQYF.

This chain uses TRBV5-6 with TRBJ2-3; TRBD2 is a possible D gene (6 bases). The germline V and J ends were trimmed by 4 bases and 3 bases, with 21 bases remaining between them. The CDR3 loop spans 17 amino acids. From germline, CDR1 is SGHDT and CDR2 YYEEEE. The CDR3 spells CASSDTTSPRRTDTQYF. CDR3 DNA sequence: TGTGCCAGCAGCGACACTACTAGCCCTAGACGGACAGATACGCAGTATTTT.

This clone was observed a few times. The V call is TRBV7-9, the J call TRBJ1-6; D is unclear. CDR3 length equals 18 residues. Trimming removed 1 base at V and 4 bases at J, with 17 bases between. Germline V gene lookup returns CDR1 SEHNR and CDR2 FQNEAQ (reference sequence). The CDR3 loop reads CASSLDPDLQLYNSPLHF. The CDR3 DNA reads TGTGCCAGCAGCTTAGATCCCGACTTACAGCTATATAATTCACCCCTCCACTTT.

This clone was picked up one time. The rearrangement uses TRBV27 and TRBJ2-7, with TRBD1 matching 7 bases. The V gene's germline CDR1 is MNHEY and CDR2 SMNVEV (reference sequence). This CDR3 contains 17 residues. Trimming at V came to 4 bases and at J to 2 bases, leaving 14 bases not matched to a gene. Written as DNA, the CDR3 is TGTGCCAGCAGTTCCCGTGGGGTACAGGGGCGTCCCTACGAGCAGTACTTC. It translates to CASSSRGVQGRPYEQYF.

The rearrangement links TRBV30 to TRBJ1-1, with no clear D. In germline, CDR1 is GTSNPN, CDR2 SVGIG (reference sequence). The CDR3 totals 11 residues. Trimming removed 5 bases from V and 6 bases from J, with 10 bases in between. The CDR3 sequence: CAWLRRPEAFF. CDR3 DNA sequence: TGTGCCTGGCTTCGGAGGCCTGAAGCTTTCTTT.

This sequence joins TRBV11-3 and TRBJ1-1; 10 bases map to TRBD1. Germline values: CDR1 SGHNT, CDR2 YENEEA. The CDR3 contains 16 residues. V shed 6 bases and J 3 bases; nucleotides not matched to a gene: 10. The CDR3 protein is CASSFGTGERDTEAFF. CDR3 DNA sequence: TGTGCCAGCAGTTTTGGGACAGGGGAGAGGGACACTGAAGCTTTCTTT.

The chain links TRBV6-6 to TRBJ2-5; D possibly corresponds to TRBD1 (6 bases). V was pared by 3 bases and J by 5 bases, with 13 bases between. Germline V lookup: CDR1 MNHNY, CDR2 SVGAGI (reference sequence). The CDR3 covers 14 residues. The CDR3, as DNA: TGTGCCAGCAGTTATCAGGGGAGACGGGAGACCCAGTACTTC. Amino acid sequence: CASSYQGRRETQYF.

This clone was seen more than once but under ten times. The chain joins TRBV7-6 to TRBJ2-6; D call uncertain. Looked up from germline, CDR1 is SGHVS and CDR2 is FNYEAQ. The V gene lost 3 bases and the J gene lost 0 bases, with 12 bases spanning the gap. This CDR3 comprises 17 residues. The CDR3 here is CASSLGRGYSGANVLTF. In DNA, the CDR3 is TGTGCCAGCAGCTTGGGCAGAGGTTACTCTGGGGCCAACGTCCTGACTTTC.

The rearrangement links TRBV29-1 to TRBJ1-1; TRBD1 matches 7 bases. Trimming took 4 bases from V and 5 from J; bases not matched to a gene: 10. The CDR3 runs 14 residues. The germline V gene encodes CDR1 SQVTM and CDR2 ANQGSEA. CDR3 in amino acids: CSVGHQTGETEAFF. CDR3 bases: TGCAGCGTTGGGCACCAAACAGGGGAAACTGAAGCTTTCTTT.

This chain joins TRBV5-6 and TRBJ2-7, with a tentative D call TRBD1 (6 bases). The CDR3 is made up of 13 amino acids. CDR1 and CDR2 (germline): SGHDT, YYEEEE. V dropped 4 bases and J dropped 5 bases, with 13 bases sitting between them. CDR3 protein: CASSTGSRNEQYF. CDR3 sequence (DNA): TGTGCCAGCAGCACAGGGTCTAGGAACGAGCAGTACTTC.